The rows below give T cell receptor beta chains drawn from one sample of a study of post-analysis software for immune sequencing data. TCRdb ran MiXCR on the PCR reads and lists one entry per CDR3 protein. The data contain about 540,000 distinct CDR3 sequences, around 34% of them seen just once; the ten biggest clones take up approximately 6%. Source material: blood. These TCRs come from a girl under 18 with multiple sclerosis. Both conserved end residues are part of each CDR3. The D gene is left open where the match is weak. Expanded clones are given a class, and other clones once, few, many or no size at all.

clone_size: NA
v_call: TRBV29-1
j_call: TRBJ2-5
d_call: NA
cdr3_nt: TGCACCGTCTCCCCTTCGACCCAAGAGACCCAGTACTTC
cdr3_aa: CTVSPSTQETQYF

clone_size: few
v_call: TRBV20-1
j_call: TRBJ2-5
d_call: TRBD1
cdr3_nt: TGCAGTGCTAGTGAGAGCAGGGGGCTTGGGGAGACCCAGTACTTC
cdr3_aa: CSASESRGLGETQYF

clone_size: NA
v_call: TRBV12-3/TRBV12-4
j_call: TRBJ1-1
d_call: NA
cdr3_nt: TGTGCCAGCAGTTTTTTTGTAGCGCCCACGAACATCGGGGAGCTGTTCTTT
cdr3_aa: CASSFFVAPTNIGELFF

clone_size: few
v_call: TRBV18
j_call: TRBJ2-7
d_call: NA
cdr3_nt: TGTGCCAGCTCACTCTTAGGAAGCGAGCAGTACTTC
cdr3_aa: CASSLLGSEQYF

clone_size: few
v_call: TRBV6-2/TRBV6-3
j_call: TRBJ2-5
d_call: NA
cdr3_nt: TGTGCCAGCAGTTACGCGGTAGGGGAGAGGGAGACCCAGTACTTC
cdr3_aa: CASSYAVGERETQYF

clone_size: NA
v_call: TRBV6-1
j_call: TRBJ1-5
d_call: NA
cdr3_nt: TGTGCCAGCATTTTAGGGGCAGGAAATCAGCCCCAGCATTTT
cdr3_aa: CASILGAGNQPQHF

clone_size: few
v_call: TRBV12-3/TRBV12-4
j_call: TRBJ1-1
d_call: NA
cdr3_nt: TGTGCCAGCAGTTCTCAAAGGGGGAGGGCTTTCTTT
cdr3_aa: CASSSQRGRAFF

clone_size: many
v_call: TRBV29-1
j_call: TRBJ2-1
d_call: TRBD2
cdr3_nt: TGCAGCGTTGTGACGGGGGGTTTGTACAATGAGCAGTTCTTC
cdr3_aa: CSVVTGGLYNEQFF

clone_size: NA
v_call: TRBV20-1
j_call: TRBJ2-3
d_call: TRBD2
cdr3_nt: TGCAGTGCTATAGCGGGGGGAGATACGCAGTATTTT
cdr3_aa: CSAIAGGDTQYF

clone_size: few
v_call: TRBV5-1
j_call: TRBJ2-5
d_call: NA
cdr3_nt: TGCGCCAGCAGCGTAACCGGGGCGCTCCTACAAGAGACCCAGTACTTC
cdr3_aa: CASSVTGALLQETQYF

clone_size: NA
v_call: TRBV10-3
j_call: TRBJ2-1
d_call: NA
cdr3_nt: TGTGCCATCAGTTCAGAGAAAGAGACCCAGTTCTTC
cdr3_aa: CAISSEKETQFF

clone_size: many
v_call: TRBV2
j_call: TRBJ2-5
d_call: TRBD2
cdr3_nt: TGTGCCAGCAGTGTACTAGCGGGGGGGCAAGAGACCCAGTACTTC
cdr3_aa: CASSVLAGGQETQYF

clone_size: NA
v_call: TRBV20-1
j_call: TRBJ1-2
d_call: NA
cdr3_nt: TGCAGTGCCACCGGGGGTCGACAGTACGACTATGGCTACACCTTC
cdr3_aa: CSATGGRQYDYGYTF

clone_size: NA
v_call: TRBV6-1
j_call: TRBJ2-3
d_call: NA
cdr3_nt: TGTGCCAGCAGTCCTGAGGAGGGGGAAACGCAGTATTTT
cdr3_aa: CASSPEEGETQYF

clone_size: NA
v_call: TRBV6-1
j_call: TRBJ1-4
d_call: NA
cdr3_nt: TGTGCCAGCAGTGAGGGAGTTGGGTTCACCGCAACTAATGAAAAACTGTTTTTT
cdr3_aa: CASSEGVGFTATNEKLFF

clone_size: few
v_call: TRBV5-1
j_call: TRBJ1-2
d_call: NA
cdr3_nt: TGCGCCAGCAGCCTCCAGACGGGGGCGTCCGGCTACACCTTC
cdr3_aa: CASSLQTGASGYTF

clone_size: few
v_call: TRBV5-1
j_call: TRBJ2-5
d_call: TRBD1
cdr3_nt: TGCGCCAGCAGCCGTCAGGGGGCACCCCAAGAGACCCAGTACTTC
cdr3_aa: CASSRQGAPQETQYF

clone_size: NA
v_call: TRBV27
j_call: TRBJ2-1
d_call: NA
cdr3_nt: TGTGCCAGCAGTTTATACCGCAGGGTCTCCTACAATGAGCAGTTCTTC
cdr3_aa: CASSLYRRVSYNEQFF

clone_size: few
v_call: TRBV10-2
j_call: TRBJ2-7
d_call: NA
cdr3_nt: TGCGCCAGCGCGGCGGGGAATTCCTACGAGCAGTACTTC
cdr3_aa: CASAAGNSYEQYF

clone_size: NA
v_call: TRBV12-3/TRBV12-4
j_call: TRBJ2-3
d_call: NA
cdr3_nt: TGTGCCAGCAGTTGGAGCCAGGCAGATACGCAGTATTTT
cdr3_aa: CASSWSQADTQYF

clone_size: NA
v_call: TRBV25-1
j_call: TRBJ1-1
d_call: NA
cdr3_nt: TGTGCCAGCAGTGATCCGGCCCTGGGGCCGGACACTGAAGCTTTCTTT
cdr3_aa: CASSDPALGPDTEAFF

clone_size: NA
v_call: TRBV18
j_call: TRBJ1-5
d_call: TRBD1
cdr3_nt: TGTGCCAGCTCACCTTCGCGACAGGGTTCCAATCAGCCCCAGCATTTT
cdr3_aa: CASSPSRQGSNQPQHF

clone_size: NA
v_call: TRBV29-1
j_call: TRBJ1-1
d_call: NA
cdr3_nt: TGCAGCGTTGAGGGGATGAACACTGAAGCTTTCTTT
cdr3_aa: CSVEGMNTEAFF

clone_size: NA
v_call: TRBV20-1
j_call: TRBJ1-2
d_call: NA
cdr3_nt: TGCAGTGCTAGTAGGGAACAATGGTATGGCTACACCTTC
cdr3_aa: CSASREQWYGYTF

clone_size: few
v_call: TRBV20-1
j_call: TRBJ1-1
d_call: NA
cdr3_nt: TGCAGTGCTCTACACCGGGACCCCCTGAAGTGGACTGAAGCTTTCTTT
cdr3_aa: CSALHRDPLKWTEAFF

clone_size: NA
v_call: TRBV10-2
j_call: TRBJ2-5
d_call: NA
cdr3_nt: TGCGCCAGCAGTGAGTCGAGGTGGGAGACCCAGTACTTC
cdr3_aa: CASSESRWETQYF